Listed here are 27 T cell receptor beta chains from one sample, sequenced in a study of tumor-infiltrating lymphocytes in oesophageal squamous cell carcinoma listed by TCRdb under 2016. Data came from an Illumina HiSeq 2000. TCRdb reprocessed the public reads (quality trimming at Q25 with fastp, clone calling with MiXCR) and kept in-frame beta chains. Rows matching on CDR3 protein sequence are summarized as one entry with the most common DNA and genes. This sample gives roughly 11,000 distinct CDR3 sequences in total; nearly 60% of them show up just once. The top ten hold 50% to 75% of the sample. The sequenced sample consisted of blood. Source of these receptors: a female donor with esophageal squamous cell carcinoma.

The rearrangement uses TRBV7-6 and TRBJ2-4, with 13 bases fitting TRBD2. Germline loops: CDR1 SGHVS, CDR2 FNYEAQ. This CDR3 is built from 21 residues. Trimming cost V 5 bases and J 0 bases; bases outside gene matches: 16. This CDR3 reads CASSPTTSGGSDPLAKNIQYF. DNA of the CDR3: TGTGCCAGCAGCCCCACGACTAGCGGGGGGTCAGACCCTCTAGCCAAAAACATTCAGTACTTC.

This clonotype was seen ten or more times. The V and J genes are TRBV5-1 and TRBJ1-2, with TRBD1 matching 7 bases. With V trimmed by 1 base and J by 8 bases, 11 bases remained unmatched. The germline V gene has CDR1 SGHRS and CDR2 YFSETQ. This CDR3 contains 15 residues. CDR3 DNA: TGCGCCAGCAGCTTGACCGGACAGGCAGGGATGGGCTACACCTTC. Translating gives CASSLTGQAGMGYTF.

This chain links TRBV27 with TRBJ2-1, with TRBD2 identical over 8 bases. CDR3 length equals 15 residues. The V and J ends lost 2 bases and 3 bases, in that order; junction bases with no gene match: 3. Germline values: CDR1 MNHEY, CDR2 SMNVEV (reference sequence). The chain's CDR3 is CASSLKGLVYNEQFF. The CDR3 DNA follows: TGTGCCAGCAGTTTAAAGGGACTAGTCTACAATGAGCAGTTCTTC.

In its sample, this clonotype ranks as medium-sized (0.01 to 0.1%). V is TRBV6-1 and J is TRBJ2-1; either TRBD1 or TRBD2 may fit D (5 bases each). The V end lost 8 bases, the J end lost 8 bases, and 19 bases lay between the germline ends. The CDR3 is made up of 14 amino acids. Germline assignment: CDR1 MNHNS and CDR2 SASEGT. Here the CDR3 reads CASLTGTGRDEQFF. As DNA, the CDR3 is TGTGCCAGCCTCACCGGGACGGGTAGGGATGAGCAGTTCTTC.

This clonotype was seen more than once but under ten times. V and J are TRBV20-1 and TRBJ2-3; D is unresolved. The DNA end is a closer match to TRBJ1-1, so the J assignment may be wrong. This CDR3 region has 13 residues. Germline CDR1 reads DFQATT; CDR2 reads SNEGSKA (reference sequence). The DNA of the CDR3 is TGCAGTGCTAGAGATCTCGATGGCACTGAAGCTTTCTTT. This gives the protein CSARDLDGTEAFF.

This clonotype was seen at least ten times. This CDR3 reads CATSDFRTETGNTIYF. The DNA for the CDR3 is TGTGCCACCAGTGATTTCCGGACAGAGACTGGAAACACCATATATTTT. The chain employs TRBV24-1 and TRBJ1-3, with D possibly being TRBD1 (6 bases). Germline V gene data show CDR1 as KGHDR and CDR2 as SFDVKD. Trimming shortened V by 1 base and J by 2 bases, and 11 bases separated the two germline ends. The length of the CDR3 is 16 residues.

The chain joins TRBV7-2 to TRBJ2-7; the D gene is possibly TRBD1 (5 bases). CDR1 SGHTA and CDR2 FQGNSA come from the germline V gene. Trimming cost V 0 bases and J 4 bases, with 22 bases left between them. The CDR3 sequence is 18 residues long. This CDR3 reads CASSLAGPTRTWVYEQYF. In DNA form, the CDR3 reads TGTGCCAGCAGCTTAGCAGGGCCAACCAGGACATGGGTTTACGAGCAGTACTTC.

The V gene is TRBV11-2, the J gene TRBJ2-5; D perhaps matches TRBD2 (5 bases). In germline, CDR1 is SGHAT, CDR2 FQNNGV. V lost 3 bases, J lost 4 bases, and 9 bases lay in between. The CDR3 runs to 13 residues. Written as DNA, the CDR3 is TGTGCCAGCAGCTTTCGGGGATTAGAGACCCAGTACTTC. Its translation: CASSFRGLETQYF. The full variable domain, in which reference TRBV11-2 and TRBJ2-5 provide the parts outside the CDR3, is EAGVAQSPRYKIIEKRQSVAFWCNPISGHATLYWYQQILGQGPKLLIQFQNNGVVDDSQLPKDRFSAERLKGVDSTLKIQPAKLEDSAVYLCASSFRGLETQYFGPGTRLLVL.

This clonotype has more than one count but fewer than ten. This CDR3 is CASSLDSGSAETQYF. The CDR3 DNA is TGTGCCAGCAGCTTGGATAGCGGGAGTGCTGAGACCCAGTACTTC. The chain uses TRBV7-8 and TRBJ2-5, with 9 bases fitting TRBD2. CDR3 size: 15 residues. The trim removed 3 bases at V and 5 bases at J, leaving 7 bases unmatched. Germline CDR1 reads SGHVS; CDR2 reads FQNEAQ.

The rearrangement joins TRBV7-2 to TRBJ2-5; D gene uncertain. The end of the DNA fits TRBJ1-1 better, so the J call may be wrong. The CDR3 loop spans 13 amino acids. From germline, CDR1 is SGHTA and CDR2 FQGNSA. CDR3 in amino acids: CASSALVNGEAFF. For the CDR3, the DNA is TGTGCCAGCAGCGCCCTCGTTAACGGCGAAGCTTTCTTT.

This clonotype was counted only a few times. The chain uses TRBV7-3 and TRBJ2-1; 9 bases line up with TRBD1. Germline CDR1 is SGHTA and CDR2 is FQGTGA. The CDR3 is 16 residues long. With V trimmed by 1 base and J by 8 bases, 9 bases remained unmatched. CDR3 amino acids: CASSLNLDRGSDEQFF. Here the CDR3 DNA reads TGTGCCAGCAGCTTAAATCTGGACAGGGGCTCCGATGAGCAGTTCTTC.

This clonotype was counted a single time. The chain employs TRBV12-3 or TRBV12-4 and TRBJ1-1; 9 bases match TRBD1. V dropped 5 bases and J dropped 4; count of bases not matched to a gene: 8. This CDR3 is 15 amino acids long. The CDR3 coding sequence is TGTGCCAGCAGTCGACCGGGACAGGGTAGCACTGAAGCTTTCTTT. Protein: CASSRPGQGSTEAFF.

Many counts were recorded for this clonotype. The rearrangement uses TRBV19 and TRBJ1-2; D is unresolved. With 0 bases removed from V and 8 bases from J, the gap between germline ends came to 7 bases. The CDR3 is made up of 12 amino acids. Germline values: CDR1 LNHDA, CDR2 SQIVND (reference sequence). For the CDR3, the DNA is TGTGCCAGTAGTATAGAGGCGACAGGCTACACCTTC. Protein sequence: CASSIEATGYTF.

This clonotype has only a few counts. The chain combines TRBV7-2 with TRBJ2-5; D is undetermined. This CDR3 comprises 15 residues. The V end was cut by 7 bases, the J end by 1 base, with 16 bases between. The germline V gene encodes CDR1 SGHTA and CDR2 FQGNSA. Here the CDR3 DNA reads TGTGCCAGCATCGATTCTACTACGGCCCAAGAGACCCAGTACTTC. Encoded protein: CASIDSTTAQETQYF.

This clonotype has ten or more counts. V gene TRBV28 combines with J gene TRBJ2-7, with D unclear. Trimming shortened V by 5 bases and J by 4 bases, and 18 bases separated the two germline ends. Germline V gene sequence: CDR1 MDHEN, CDR2 SYDVKM. CDR3 length: 15 residues. DNA of the CDR3: TGTGCCAGCAGTGCGGACGCCTTTCCCTATTACGAGCAGTACTTC. This codes for CASSADAFPYYEQYF.

The rearrangement uses TRBV19 and TRBJ2-6, with D tentatively TRBD1 (6 bases). The CDR3 runs to 14 residues. Germline V gene sequence: CDR1 LNHDA, CDR2 SQIVND (reference sequence). V lost 4 bases and J lost 3, with 7 bases in between. This CDR3 is CASSTGDGANVLTF. The DNA of the CDR3 is TGTGCCAGTAGTACAGGGGATGGGGCCAACGTCCTGACTTTC.

The rearrangement joins TRBV6-5 to TRBJ1-2, with D possibly TRBD1 on 6 matching bases. Germline V CDR1 and CDR2: MNHEY, SVGAGI. Trimming took 5 bases from V and 8 from J, leaving 18 bases between them. The CDR3 has 14 amino acids. CDR3 coding DNA: TGTGCCAGCAGTCTACGGGGGACACTTCAGGGCTACACCTTC. Protein product: CASSLRGTLQGYTF.

This chain connects TRBV6-8 to TRBJ2-1; D possibly matches TRBD1 or TRBD2 (7 bases each). The DNA end favors TRBJ2-5, so the J call may be wrong. CDR1 and CDR2 (germline): MNHGY, SAAAGT. The CDR3 covers 15 residues. The CDR3 coding sequence is TGTGCCAGCAGTTACTCGGCCAGGGGGGGAGAGACCCAGTACTTC. It specifies CASSYSARGGETQYF.

This clonotype has only one observation. The rearrangement uses TRBV6-8 and TRBJ2-7; a weak D match, TRBD1 (6 bases). The CDR3 contains 16 residues. The V gene lost 7 bases and the J gene lost 0 bases, with 19 bases spanning the gap. The germline V gene encodes CDR1 MNHGY and CDR2 SAAAGT. CDR3 sequence: CASKKRGSGSSYEQYF. In nucleotides, the CDR3 is TGTGCCAGCAAAAAAAGGGGGAGTGGCAGCTCCTACGAGCAGTACTTC.

The chain has TRBV28 and TRBJ2-3, with 8 bases identical to TRBD1. Germline CDR1 is MDHEN and CDR2 is SYDVKM. The V and J ends lost 6 bases and 8 bases, in that order; junction bases with no gene match: 13. This CDR3 comprises 15 residues. The CDR3 spells CASSSPGTGVGTQYF. The CDR3 DNA is TGTGCCAGCAGCAGTCCGGGGACAGGAGTCGGTACGCAGTATTTT. Combining the CDR3 with reference TRBV28 and TRBJ2-3 gives the whole variable domain DVKVTQSSRYLVKRTGEKVFLECVQDMDHENMFWYRQDPGLGLRLIYFSYDVKMKEKGDIPEGYSVSREKKERFSLILESASTNQTSMYLCASSSPGTGVGTQYFGPGTRLTVL.

In this sample, this clonotype turned up a few times. The gene calls are TRBV7-2 and TRBJ2-5; D is unresolved. Looked up from germline, CDR1 is SGHTA and CDR2 is FQGNSA. The CDR3 runs 12 residues. Trimming took off 1 base at V and 5 bases at J, with 5 bases between the two ends. In nucleotides, the CDR3 is TGTGCCAGCAGCTTAGATCGGGAGACCCAGTACTTC. It specifies CASSLDRETQYF.

This clonotype was seen only a few times. The chain joins TRBV7-6 to TRBJ2-5; D is undetermined. The germline gives CDR1 SGHVS, CDR2 FNYEAQ. The V and J ends lost 5 bases and 5 bases respectively, with 9 bases between them. The CDR3 is made up of 12 amino acids. Written as DNA, the CDR3 is TGTGCCAGCAGCGACCCCGGGGAGACCCAGTACTTC. As protein: CASSDPGETQYF.

V and J are TRBV7-8 and TRBJ2-5, with TRBD2 matching over 15 bases. The CDR3 covers 18 residues. The V gene's germline CDR1 is SGHVS and CDR2 FQNEAQ. The V segment lost 1 base and the J segment 1 base; nucleotides outside the gene matches: 4. As DNA, the CDR3 is TGTGCCAGCAGCTTAGGTTGGGGACTAGCGGGAGGCCAAGAGACCCAGTACTTC. This sequence encodes CASSLGWGLAGGQETQYF.

The chain is built from TRBV6-5 and TRBJ1-5; 7 nucleotides agree with TRBD1. Trimming at V came to 7 bases and at J to 0 bases, leaving 24 bases not matched to a gene. From germline, CDR1 is MNHEY and CDR2 SVGAGI. CDR3 length: 21 residues. The CDR3 loop reads CASTETRAVGDRVFSNQPQHF. The CDR3 DNA reads TGTGCCAGCACCGAGACGAGGGCCGTGGGAGACAGGGTTTTTAGCAATCAGCCCCAGCATTTT.

The chain employs TRBV7-9 and TRBJ2-7; tentative D call: TRBD1 (6 bases). The J call is doubtful: the DNA matches TRBJ2-1 better. Germline V gene lookup returns CDR1 SEHNR and CDR2 FQNEAQ (reference sequence). The CDR3 consists of 15 residues. DNA of the CDR3: TGTGCCAGCAGCTTAGGAGGGGGTGCCTACAATGAGCAGTTCTTC. It is translated as CASSLGGGAYNEQFF.

V and J are TRBV7-6 and TRBJ2-5; D is undetermined. The V gene's germline CDR1 is SGHVS and CDR2 FNYEAQ. V shed 1 base and J shed 7 bases, with 19 bases lying between them. The length of the CDR3 is 16 residues. The CDR3, as DNA: TGTGCCAGCAGCTTAGATAGGACGGATTACTCGGCGACCCAGTACTTC. Its translation is CASSLDRTDYSATQYF. The variable domain in full, completed from reference TRBV7-6 and TRBJ2-5, reads GAGVSQSPRYKVTKRGQDVALRCDPISGHVSLYWYRQALGQGPEFLTYFNYEAQQDKSGLPNDRFSAERPEGSISTLTIQRTEQRDSAMYRCASSLDRTDYSATQYFGPGTRLLVL.

This clonotype was recorded only once. The chain is built from TRBV7-6 and TRBJ2-4; the D is unclear. Germline CDR1 SGHVS, CDR2 FNYEAQ. Trimming left V 0 bases short and J 13 bases short, with 19 bases between. There are 15 residues in the CDR3. The CDR3, as DNA: TGTGCCAGCAGCTTAGCGTGGGGTTACGACAATGAGCAGTACTTC. This sequence encodes CASSLAWGYDNEQYF.